The clone carrying this TCR beta chain was counted many times. The target antigen is unknown. The record originates from a study of T cells in Graves' hyperthyroidism and ophthalmopathy. Together with thyroid ultrasound, orbital computed tomography, serum thyroxine and TRAb, clinical symptoms were used for diagnoses. The blood sample dates from first hyperthyroidism diagnosis, preceding any ophthalmopathy symptoms. The TCR beta CDR3 regions underwent amplification using RNA transcripts as the source. In the first-round RT-PCR of the TCR CDR3, the HTBI primer set was used. TCRdb re-called the multiplex PCR reads with MiXCR, one entry per CDR3 protein. This sample has 150,000 or so distinct CDR3 sequences, with approximately 20% found just once. The CDR3 spans 13 residues. V lost 4 bases, J lost 3 bases, and 10 bases lay in between. Germline values: CDR1 LGHNA, CDR2 YNFKEQ. Broader study findings: Most thyroid clonotypes with frequency above 0.001 were detected in blood.

The TCR comes from a woman aged 50 to 60 with Graves' hyperthyroidism that later progressed to Graves' ophthalmopathy. Sequencing input: blood. This sequence joins TRBV4-2 and TRBJ2-7; D unresolved. The CDR3 reads CASSPFTGYEQYF. As DNA, the CDR3 is TGTGCCAGCAGCCCCTTTACGGGCTACGAGCAGTACTTC.